Listed here are 15 T cell receptor beta chains from one sample, sequenced in a study of T cell responses to AZD1222 COVID-19 vaccine. Sequenced by immunoSEQ multiplex PCR; TCRdb stores in-frame clones only, minus some. This table has some 100,000 clones, 85% to 95% appearing once. Source: peripheral blood, taken on day 0 of AZD1222 vaccination. The receptors were gathered from an adult in good health.

In its sample, this clone was seen a few times. The chain has TRBV11-2 and TRBJ1-2; unclear D gene. V lost 4 bases to trimming and J lost 2 bases, with 8 bases between them. The length of the CDR3 is 13 residues. Germline V gene sequence: CDR1 SGHAT, CDR2 FQNNGV. The CDR3 loop reads CASSYQENYGYTF. The CDR3 nucleotides read TGTGCCAGCAGCTATCAGGAGAACTATGGCTACACCTTC.

V and J are TRBV6-5 and TRBJ1-2, with D perhaps TRBD1 (6 bases). The CDR3 has 12 residues. V lost 6 bases and J 4 bases, leaving 9 bases between the germline ends. The germline gives CDR1 MNHEY, CDR2 SVGAGI. CDR3 DNA: TGTGCCAGCAGAACAGGGCGCTATGGCTACACCTTC. This sequence encodes CASRTGRYGYTF.

V is TRBV6-5 and J is TRBJ2-7; no reliable D call. Germline CDR1 reads MNHEY; CDR2 reads SVGAGI. With 4 bases removed from V and 0 bases from J, the gap between germline ends came to 4 bases. CDR3 length: 12 amino acids. This chain's CDR3 is CASSSASYEQYF. In DNA form, the CDR3 reads TGTGCCAGCAGTTCCGCCTCCTACGAGCAGTACTTC.

This chain links TRBV7-8 with TRBJ1-5; D uncertain. From germline, CDR1 is SGHVS and CDR2 FQNEAQ. The CDR3 is made up of 17 amino acids. V lost 4 bases and J 3 bases, leaving 19 bases between the germline ends. CDR3 DNA sequence: TGTGCCAGCAGCTGGGCCCCTGAAGGCCCCGACAATCAGCCCCAGCATTTT. Translating it yields CASSWAPEGPDNQPQHF. Full variable domain (rest looked up from reference TRBV7-8 and TRBJ1-5): GAGVSQSPRYKVAKRGQDVALRCDPISGHVSLFWYQQALGQGPEFLTYFQNEAQLDKSGLPSDRFFAERPEGSVSTLKIQRTQQEDSAVYLCASSWAPEGPDNQPQHFGDGTRLSIL.

J is TRBJ2-1 and V is TRBV18; 8 bases map to TRBD1. The J segment lost 8 bases and the V segment lost 0 bases, leaving 3 bases of the junction unmatched. The germline V gene has CDR1 KGHSH and CDR2 LQKENI. CDR3 length: 14 residues. CDR3 in amino acids: CASSPPTGAHEQFF. The CDR3 DNA is TGTGCCAGCTCACCACCGACAGGGGCGCATGAGCAGTTCTTC.

In nucleotides, the CDR3 is TGTGCCAGCCATAAGCTCAGCTCCTACAATGAGCAGTTCTTC. Translating it yields CASHKLSSYNEQFF. V usage is TRBV28 and J usage is TRBJ2-1; D remains unclear. Germline CDR1 and CDR2: MDHEN and SYDVKM. The length of the CDR3 is 14 residues. V was cut by 8 bases and J by 0 bases, with 11 bases left in between.

The chain couples TRBV5-1 to TRBJ2-7; TRBD1 aligns across 7 bases. Unmatched junction bases numbered 8, after V lost 4 bases and J lost 4 bases. The CDR3 runs 14 residues. Germline assignment: CDR1 SGHRS and CDR2 YFSETQ. The CDR3 reads CASSLDRVEYEQYF. CDR3 DNA: TGCGCCAGCAGCCTTGACAGGGTGGAATACGAGCAGTACTTC. The variable domain in full, completed from reference TRBV5-1 and TRBJ2-7, reads KAGVTQTPRYLIKTRGQQVTLSCSPISGHRSVSWYQQTPGQGLQFLFEYFSETQRNKGNFPGRFSGRQFSNSRSEMNVSTLELGDSALYLCASSLDRVEYEQYFGPGTRLTVT.

This chain joins TRBV20-1 and TRBJ2-7, with a tentative D call TRBD2 (6 bases). The germline V and J ends were trimmed by 2 bases and 6 bases, with 8 bases remaining between them. The CDR3 has 11 residues. CDR1 and CDR2 from the germline V gene are DFQATT and SNEGSKA (reference sequence). CDR3: CSARQGGEQYF. In DNA, the CDR3 is TGCAGTGCTAGACAGGGAGGCGAGCAGTACTTC.

V and J are TRBV18 and TRBJ2-6; D is unresolved. Germline V CDR1 and CDR2: KGHSH, LQKENI. V was shortened by 4 bases and J by 0 bases, with 4 bases between the two germline ends. The CDR3 has 14 amino acids. The CDR3 reads CASSHPSGANVLTF. Written as DNA, the CDR3 is TGTGCCAGCTCACACCCCTCTGGGGCCAACGTCCTGACTTTC. Supplemented by reference TRBV18 and TRBJ2-6, the full variable domain reads NAGVMQNPRHLVRRRGQEARLRCSPMKGHSHVYWYRQLPEEGLKFMVYLQKENIIDESGMPKERFSAEFPKEGPSILRIQQVVRGDSAAYFCASSHPSGANVLTFGAGSRLTVL.

A single count supports this clone. V gene TRBV5-4 combines with J gene TRBJ2-5; TRBD2 matches 9 bases. The trim removed 4 bases at V and 4 bases at J, leaving 14 bases unmatched. This CDR3 comprises 17 residues. Germline CDR1 and CDR2: SGHNT and YYREEE (reference sequence). This CDR3 reads CASSPGLARAGGETQYF. For the CDR3, the DNA is TGTGCCAGCAGCCCGGGACTAGCTAGAGCAGGGGGAGAGACCCAGTACTTC.

The gene calls are TRBV10-1 and TRBJ2-2; D possibly matches TRBD1 or TRBD2 (5 bases each). Germline loops: CDR1 WNHNN, CDR2 SYGVQD (reference sequence). This CDR3 spans 15 amino acids. Trimming removed 3 bases from V and 1 base from J, with 9 bases in between. This CDR3 is CASSDGDLNTGELFF. The CDR3 DNA reads as TGCGCCAGCAGTGACGGGGACCTGAACACCGGGGAGCTGTTTTTT.

The gene calls are TRBV5-1 and TRBJ2-1; D remains ambiguous. The CDR3 has 15 residues. Germline-derived CDR1 and CDR2 are SGHRS and YFSETQ. Trimming pared 1 base from V and 5 bases from J, leaving 13 bases between. CDR3 nucleotide sequence: TGCGCCAGCAGCTTGCCTACAGCGCTAAACAATGAGCAGTTCTTC. Translation: CASSLPTALNNEQFF.

The chain has TRBV28 and TRBJ2-7; TRBD2 matches at 10 bases. Losses at the gene ends were 4 bases for V and 4 bases for J; bases not matched to a gene: 7. The CDR3 totals 15 residues. The germline CDR1 and CDR2 sequences are MDHEN and SYDVKM. CDR3 bases: TGTGCCAGCAGTTCTACTAGCGGGAAAGGGTACGAGCAGTACTTC. Protein: CASSSTSGKGYEQYF. Complete variable domain (other parts from reference TRBV28 and TRBJ2-7): DVKVTQSSRYLVKRTGEKVFLECVQDMDHENMFWYRQDPGLGLRLIYFSYDVKMKEKGDIPEGYSVSREKKERFSLILESASTNQTSMYLCASSSTSGKGYEQYFGPGTRLTVT.

The chain couples TRBV5-1 to TRBJ1-2, with D tentatively TRBD1 (6 bases). This CDR3 region has 17 residues. Germline-derived CDR1 and CDR2 are SGHRS and YFSETQ. V dropped 4 bases and J dropped 4 bases, with 23 bases sitting between them. CDR3 DNA sequence: TGCGCCAGCAGCCAGCAATCGGGGGCCTCCGGATTCTATGGCTACACCTTC. Protein product: CASSQQSGASGFYGYTF. The complete variable domain, with remaining parts taken from reference TRBV5-1 and TRBJ1-2, reads KAGVTQTPRYLIKTRGQQVTLSCSPISGHRSVSWYQQTPGQGLQFLFEYFSETQRNKGNFPGRFSGRQFSNSRSEMNVSTLELGDSALYLCASSQQSGASGFYGYTFGSGTRLTVV.

The rearrangement uses TRBV6-2 or TRBV6-3 and TRBJ1-1; D possibly corresponds to TRBD1 (5 bases). V lost 6 bases and J 8 bases, leaving 19 bases between the germline ends. The CDR3 contains 14 residues. Germline V gene sequence: CDR1 MNHEY, CDR2 SVGEGT. As DNA, the CDR3 is TGTGCCAGCAGCACCAAGGGGCCGCCCTCCGAAGCTTTCTTT. This gives the protein CASSTKGPPSEAFF.